This T cell receptor beta chain was documented in a study of blood T cell repertoires in COVID-19. Study background: Sources were T cells, B-cell-depleted T cells, or PBMCs; the material itself was cDNA or gDNA.

The CDR3 consists of 14 residues. V was pared by 7 bases and J by 0 bases, with 3 bases of the junction left unmatched. The germline CDR1 and CDR2 sequences are MNHEY and SMNVEV (reference sequence). TCRdb's table, derived via immunoSEQ multiplex PCR, lists solely in-frame clones and lacks some. The table includes roughly 250,000 clones, 86% detected once. This clonotype was obtained from a woman aged 30 to 39 with COVID-19, enrolled during active disease. The sample consisted of peripheral blood. The genes are TRBV27 and TRBJ2-7, with 10 bases matching TRBD2. Here the CDR3 DNA reads TGTGCCAGCAAACTAGCGGGGAGCTCCTACGAGCAGTACTTC. Protein sequence: CASKLAGSSYEQYF.